Presented here are 17 T cell receptor beta chains from one specimen sequenced in a study of blood T cells in healthy people across ages. Sample-barcoded 5' priming and a J-beta primer mix drove a second PCR of roughly 6 to 12 cycles. One entry per CDR3 protein, called by TCRdb with MiXCR from the 5' RACE reads. The sample has hundreds of thousands of distinct CDR3 sequences; roughly 48% are singletons. The specimen was blood. Receptors were obtained from an elderly man in good health.

The chain combines TRBV28 with TRBJ1-2; D is perhaps TRBD1 (5 bases). Trimming removed 6 bases from V and 0 bases from J, with 11 bases in between. Germline lookup yields CDR1 MDHEN and CDR2 SYDVKM. This CDR3 is built from 14 residues. CDR3 nucleotide sequence: TGTGCCAGCAGCAATGCCAGGGCTAACTATGGCTACACCTTC. Translated, it gives CASSNARANYGYTF.

This clonotype occurred a few times. This sequence joins TRBV12-3 or TRBV12-4 and TRBJ1-1, with 7 bases matching TRBD1. Losses at the gene ends were 1 base for V and 5 bases for J; bases not matched to a gene: 10. CDR3 length equals 16 residues. The CDR3 nucleotides read TGTGCCAGCAGTTTAGGTTTCACAGGGGTGGCGACTGAAGCTTTCTTT. It codes for CASSLGFTGVATEAFF.

CDR3 region: CASSTYGGANYGYTF. The CDR3 DNA follows: TGTGCCAGCAGCACATATGGGGGCGCTAACTATGGCTACACCTTC. The V call is TRBV27, the J call TRBJ1-2, with TRBD1 as a possible D gene (6 bases). Trimming shortened V by 6 bases and J by 0 bases, and 14 bases separated the two germline ends. Germline V gene data show CDR1 as MNHEY and CDR2 as SMNVEV (reference sequence). The CDR3 loop spans 15 amino acids.

In this sample, this clonotype turned up a few times. CDR3 coding DNA: TGCAGCGTTGATGGGGGGCAATTTTCGTTGGGCTACACCTTC. Translating it yields CSVDGGQFSLGYTF. The chain is built from TRBV29-1 and TRBJ1-2; D is possibly TRBD1 (6 bases). CDR3 length equals 14 residues. In germline, CDR1 is SQVTM, CDR2 ANQGSEA. V dropped 3 bases and J dropped 8 bases, with 19 bases sitting between them.

The chain joins TRBV29-1 to TRBJ2-5, with 8 positions matching TRBD1. This CDR3 has 14 amino acids. With 1 base clipped from V and 4 bases from J, the junction kept 5 bases outside the gene matches. The V gene's germline CDR1 is SQVTM and CDR2 ANQGSEA. CDR3 DNA: TGCAGCGTTGAAGGACAGGGGAATTTAGAGACCCAGTACTTC. Protein: CSVEGQGNLETQYF.

The chain links TRBV4-1 to TRBJ2-5; 9 nucleotides align to TRBD2. The DNA end lines up better with TRBJ2-7; the J call may be wrong. This CDR3 region has 16 residues. Germline V lookup: CDR1 MGHRA, CDR2 YSYEKL. CDR3 sequence reads: CASSPTAGGLAYEQYF. DNA of the CDR3: TGCGCCAGCAGCCCGACAGCGGGAGGTCTTGCCTACGAGCAGTACTTC.

The J gene is TRBJ2-3, the V gene TRBV4-1; D might be TRBD1 (5 bases). Trimming pared 0 bases from V and 0 bases from J, leaving 13 bases between. Germline V gene sequence: CDR1 MGHRA, CDR2 YSYEKL. The CDR3 is 17 amino acids. DNA for the CDR3: TGCGCCAGCAGCCAAGATCATCAGGCAGGGAGCACAGATACGCAGTATTTT. It is translated as CASSQDHQAGSTDTQYF.

The rearrangement joins TRBV7-2 to TRBJ1-2, with D maybe TRBD1 (5 bases). CDR1 and CDR2 from the germline V gene are SGHTA and FQGNSA. V was trimmed by 4 bases and J by 1 base, leaving 10 bases between them. This CDR3 is 14 amino acids long. In DNA form, the CDR3 reads TGTGCCAGCAGCTGGGACGGAGGTAACTATGGCTACACCTTC. This translates into CASSWDGGNYGYTF.

This clonotype has more than one count but fewer than ten. The V call is TRBV20-1, the J call TRBJ2-5, with 12 positions matching TRBD2. The closer fit of TRBJ2-7 to the DNA end suggests the J call may be wrong. Per germline, CDR1 DFQATT and CDR2 SNEGSKA (reference sequence). The CDR3 covers 14 residues. The CDR3 here is CSARRLAGDYEQYF. In DNA, the CDR3 is TGCAGTGCTCGTAGACTAGCGGGAGACTACGAGCAGTACTTC.

This clonotype turned up a few times. This chain links TRBV2 with TRBJ1-6; 8 bases agree with TRBD1. CDR1 is SNHLY and CDR2 is FYNNEI in the germline V gene. J gave up 3 bases and V 8 bases, and 12 bases lay outside the gene matches. There are 17 residues in the CDR3. The CDR3 nucleotides read TGTGCCAGCCGAAGGGGGACAGGATCCGTCTATAATTCACCCCTCCACTTT. This gives the protein CASRRGTGSVYNSPLHF.

This CDR3 is CASSQEGIRAANEQFF. DNA for the CDR3: TGCGCCAGCAGCCAAGAGGGAATTAGGGCCGCCAATGAGCAGTTCTTC. This chain connects TRBV4-1 to TRBJ2-1; D is ambiguous. CDR3 length: 16 residues. With 0 bases removed from V and 6 bases from J, the gap between germline ends came to 15 bases. CDR1 is MGHRA, CDR2 YSYEKL, per germline.

The chain uses TRBV7-2 and TRBJ2-3; 7 positions agree with TRBD2. CDR3 length: 16 amino acids. Trimming at V came to 3 bases and at J to 4 bases, leaving 10 bases not matched to a gene. Germline CDR1 is SGHTA and CDR2 is FQGNSA. The DNA of the CDR3 is TGTGCCAGCAGCTTCCCACGGGCGGGGGAGGCAGATACGCAGTATTTT. Amino acid sequence: CASSFPRAGEADTQYF.

The chain links TRBV6-2 or TRBV6-3 to TRBJ2-4; possibly TRBD2 for D (6 bases). V was trimmed by 2 bases and J by 7 bases, leaving 18 bases between them. Germline V gene sequence: CDR1 MNHEY, CDR2 SVGEGT. The CDR3 is made up of 16 amino acids. This CDR3 is CASSYPAHRAGNIQYF. The DNA for the CDR3 is TGTGCCAGCAGTTACCCAGCCCATAGGGCGGGGAACATTCAGTACTTC.

The CDR3 is CASSPSWEKLFF. The CDR3 DNA is TGTGCCAGCAGCCCCAGTTGGGAAAAACTGTTTTTT. The chain links TRBV7-9 to TRBJ1-4; D not resolved. Germline V lookup: CDR1 SEHNR, CDR2 FQNEAQ (reference sequence). CDR3 length equals 12 residues. V lost 5 bases to trimming and J lost 8 bases, with 9 bases between them. The full variable domain, completed using reference TRBV7-9 and TRBJ1-4, is DTGVSQNPRHKITKRGQNVTFRCDPISEHNRLYWYRQTLGQGPEFLTYFQNEAQLEKSRLLSDRFSAERPKGSFSTLEIQRTEQGDSAMYLCASSPSWEKLFFGSGTQLSVL.

This clonotype has only one observation. The chain carries TRBV20-1 and TRBJ2-7; 7 bases align to TRBD1. Germline lookup yields CDR1 DFQATT and CDR2 SNEGSKA (reference sequence). Trimming removed 4 bases from V and 7 bases from J; junction bases left unmatched: 13. The CDR3 runs to 14 residues. The CDR3 loop is CSAKGAQGLGEQYF. For the CDR3, the DNA is TGCAGTGCTAAAGGGGCACAGGGGCTGGGGGAGCAGTACTTC.

This clonotype showed up just a few times. The chain joins TRBV5-6 to TRBJ2-7; 7 bases agree with TRBD1. The CDR3 is made up of 15 amino acids. Trimming at V came to 4 bases and at J to 0 bases, leaving 7 bases not matched to a gene. CDR1 and CDR2 (germline): SGHDT, YYEEEE. DNA for the CDR3: TGTGCCAGCAGCATCGGGACAGCCAGCTCCTACGAGCAGTACTTC. Protein product: CASSIGTASSYEQYF.

This clonotype was picked up many times. The chain employs TRBV6-5 and TRBJ2-7, with 7 bases fitting TRBD1. This CDR3 has 13 residues. Germline assignment: CDR1 MNHEY and CDR2 SVGAGI. Losses at the gene ends were 6 bases for V and 4 bases for J; bases not matched to a gene: 6. CDR3 loop: CASSRDRFYEQYF. The CDR3 bases are TGTGCCAGCAGCCGGGACAGATTTTACGAGCAGTACTTC.